These T cell receptor beta chains were read from a single sample in a study of cytotoxic CD8 clonotypes in ibrutinib-treated CLL. Libraries were prepared by immunoSEQ multiplex PCR; TCRdb keeps only in-frame clonotypes and omits some of them. The data show over 250,000 clones, less than 85% seen once. The material sequenced was PBMCs, taken at disease progression, from a patient treated with ibrutinib. These receptors were collected from a human donor with chronic lymphocytic leukemia. Both conserved end residues are part of each CDR3. Each record gives: J gene, V gene, D gene, clone size, CDR3 protein, CDR3 DNA. A D gene is named only where the DNA matches it firmly. Clone size is stated in some rows and not others, as once, few, many or a class when expanded.

J gene: TRBJ2-3
V gene: TRBV9
D gene: .
clone size: few
CDR3 protein: CASSSPMQGKLDTQYF
CDR3 DNA: TGTGCCAGCAGCTCCCCCATGCAGGGGAAACTAGATACGCAGTATTTT

J gene: TRBJ2-5
V gene: TRBV7-9
D gene: .
clone size: .
CDR3 protein: CASSLAGKGETQYF
CDR3 DNA: TGTGCCAGCAGCTTGGCCGGGAAGGGAGAGACCCAGTACTTC

J gene: TRBJ1-6
V gene: TRBV19
D gene: .
clone size: .
CDR3 protein: CASSVTGESPLHF
CDR3 DNA: TGTGCCAGTAGTGTTACAGGTGAATCACCCCTCCACTTT

J gene: TRBJ2-7
V gene: TRBV14
D gene: .
clone size: .
CDR3 protein: CASSLQGTLPAEQYF
CDR3 DNA: TGTGCCAGCAGCCTACAAGGGACCCTACCGGCAGAGCAGTACTTC

J gene: TRBJ1-1
V gene: TRBV7-2
D gene: .
clone size: .
CDR3 protein: CASSTKRNTEAFF
CDR3 DNA: TGTGCCAGCAGCACCAAACGCAACACTGAAGCTTTCTTT

J gene: TRBJ1-2
V gene: TRBV29-1
D gene: .
clone size: .
CDR3 protein: CSVADSANYGYTF
CDR3 DNA: TGCAGCGTTGCGGACAGCGCTAACTATGGCTACACCTTC

J gene: TRBJ2-3
V gene: TRBV9
D gene: TRBD2
clone size: .
CDR3 protein: CASSYLEAGGTDTQYF
CDR3 DNA: TGTGCCAGCAGCTATCTAGAAGCGGGGGGCACAGATACGCAGTATTTT

J gene: TRBJ1-2
V gene: TRBV5-5
D gene: .
clone size: .
CDR3 protein: CASSLGRALSGYTF
CDR3 DNA: TGTGCCAGCAGCTTGGGTAGGGCCTTATCTGGCTACACCTTC

J gene: TRBJ1-3
V gene: TRBV5-6
D gene: .
clone size: .
CDR3 protein: CASSAGVANTIYF
CDR3 DNA: TGTGCCAGCAGCGCAGGGGTGGCAAACACCATATATTTT

J gene: TRBJ2-7
V gene: TRBV19
D gene: .
clone size: .
CDR3 protein: CASSRTPSYEQYF
CDR3 DNA: TGTGCCAGTAGTAGGACACCCTCCTACGAGCAGTACTTC

J gene: TRBJ2-7
V gene: TRBV15
D gene: .
clone size: few
CDR3 protein: CATSRVLGYEQYF
CDR3 DNA: TGTGCCACCAGCAGAGTTCTTGGGTACGAGCAGTACTTC

J gene: TRBJ2-7
V gene: TRBV5-1
D gene: .
clone size: .
CDR3 protein: CASSSRTATYEQYF
CDR3 DNA: TGCGCCAGCAGCTCAAGGACAGCCACCTACGAGCAGTACTTC

J gene: TRBJ1-6
V gene: TRBV18
D gene: .
clone size: .
CDR3 protein: CASSPRDGGYNSPLHF
CDR3 DNA: TGTGCCAGCTCACCAAGGGACGGGGGGTATAATTCACCCCTCCACTTT

J gene: TRBJ1-5
V gene: TRBV4-1
D gene: TRBD1
clone size: .
CDR3 protein: CASSQARTGKPQHF
CDR3 DNA: TGCGCCAGCAGCCAAGCCCGGACAGGCAAGCCCCAGCATTTT

J gene: TRBJ1-4
V gene: TRBV2
D gene: TRBD1
clone size: .
CDR3 protein: CASSIQGANEKLFF
CDR3 DNA: TGTGCCAGCAGTATTCAGGGGGCTAATGAAAAACTGTTTTTT

J gene: TRBJ2-5
V gene: TRBV6-1
D gene: TRBD2
clone size: .
CDR3 protein: CASSDNSGRRETQYF
CDR3 DNA: TGTGCCAGCAGTGACAATAGCGGGAGAAGAGAGACCCAGTACTTC

J gene: TRBJ1-6
V gene: TRBV5-4
D gene: .
clone size: .
CDR3 protein: CASSKLQGSPNSPLHF
CDR3 DNA: TGTGCCAGCAGCAAACTGCAGGGTTCTCCCAATTCACCCCTCCACTTT

J gene: TRBJ1-6
V gene: TRBV6-1
D gene: .
clone size: few
CDR3 protein: CAGQSSYNSPLHF
CDR3 DNA: TGTGCCGGACAGAGCTCCTATAATTCACCCCTCCACTTT

J gene: TRBJ1-5
V gene: TRBV12-5
D gene: .
clone size: few
CDR3 protein: CASGAGTSNQPQHF
CDR3 DNA: TGTGCTAGTGGTGCCGGGACAAGCAATCAGCCCCAGCATTTT

J gene: TRBJ1-4
V gene: TRBV7-8
D gene: .
clone size: .
CDR3 protein: CASSLVTGSNEKLFF
CDR3 DNA: TGTGCCAGCAGCTTAGTCACAGGGAGCAATGAAAAACTGTTTTTT

J gene: TRBJ1-4
V gene: TRBV29-1
D gene: TRBD1
clone size: .
CDR3 protein: CSAQTGANEKLFF
CDR3 DNA: TGCAGCGCCCAGACAGGGGCTAATGAAAAACTGTTTTTT

J gene: TRBJ1-2
V gene: TRBV2
D gene: .
clone size: .
CDR3 protein: CASSGRQGVYGYTF
CDR3 DNA: TGTGCCAGCAGTGGCAGGCAGGGAGTCTATGGCTACACCTTC

J gene: TRBJ2-7
V gene: TRBV7-2
D gene: .
clone size: .
CDR3 protein: CASSLVEGTYEQYF
CDR3 DNA: TGTGCCAGCAGCTTAGTGGAGGGAACCTACGAGCAGTACTTC

J gene: TRBJ2-1
V gene: TRBV10-3
D gene: .
clone size: .
CDR3 protein: CAISELGNEQFF
CDR3 DNA: TGTGCCATCAGTGAGTTGGGCAATGAGCAGTTCTTC

J gene: TRBJ2-7
V gene: TRBV5-1
D gene: .
clone size: .
CDR3 protein: CASSLAGSSYEQYF
CDR3 DNA: TGCGCCAGCAGCTTGGCAGGCAGTTCCTACGAGCAGTACTTC

J gene: TRBJ1-2
V gene: TRBV6-5
D gene: .
clone size: few
CDR3 protein: CASSYWIQGNYGYTF
CDR3 DNA: TGTGCCAGCAGTTACTGGATTCAGGGGAACTATGGCTACACCTTC

J gene: TRBJ2-3
V gene: TRBV4-1
D gene: .
clone size: .
CDR3 protein: CASSQRTRGRGDTQYF
CDR3 DNA: TGCGCCAGCAGCCAAAGGACACGGGGTCGAGGGGATACGCAGTATTTT

J gene: TRBJ2-7
V gene: TRBV29-1
D gene: .
clone size: few
CDR3 protein: CSVTTIYEQYF
CDR3 DNA: TGCAGCGTTACCACGATATACGAGCAGTACTTC

J gene: TRBJ2-7
V gene: TRBV10-3
D gene: .
clone size: .
CDR3 protein: CAITQGLSYEQYF
CDR3 DNA: TGTGCCATCACTCAGGGACTTTCCTACGAGCAGTACTTC

J gene: TRBJ2-2
V gene: TRBV7-6
D gene: .
clone size: once
CDR3 protein: CASSGWAGELFF
CDR3 DNA: TGTGCCAGCAGCGGGTGGGCCGGGGAGCTGTTTTTT

J gene: TRBJ1-5
V gene: TRBV27
D gene: .
clone size: .
CDR3 protein: CASSLSGYSNQPQHF
CDR3 DNA: TGTGCCAGCAGTTTATCGGGATATAGCAATCAGCCCCAGCATTTT

J gene: TRBJ2-5
V gene: TRBV19
D gene: TRBD2
clone size: .
CDR3 protein: CASSVQGLAGVEETQYF
CDR3 DNA: TGTGCCAGTAGTGTACAGGGACTAGCGGGAGTTGAAGAGACCCAGTACTTC

J gene: TRBJ2-5
V gene: TRBV6-5
D gene: TRBD1
clone size: .
CDR3 protein: CASSYGTGQETQYF
CDR3 DNA: TGTGCCAGCAGTTACGGGACAGGACAAGAGACCCAGTACTTC